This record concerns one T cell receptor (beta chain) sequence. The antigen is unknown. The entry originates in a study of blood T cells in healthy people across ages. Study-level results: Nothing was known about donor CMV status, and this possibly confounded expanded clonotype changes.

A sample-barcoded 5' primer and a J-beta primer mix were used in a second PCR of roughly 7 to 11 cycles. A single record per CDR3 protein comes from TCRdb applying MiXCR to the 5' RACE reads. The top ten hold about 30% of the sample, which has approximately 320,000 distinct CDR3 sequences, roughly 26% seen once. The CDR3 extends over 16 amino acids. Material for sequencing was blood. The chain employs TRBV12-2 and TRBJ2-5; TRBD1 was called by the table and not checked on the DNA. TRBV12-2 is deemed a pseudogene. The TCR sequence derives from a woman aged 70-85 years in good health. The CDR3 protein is CASRLADRRQVETRYF. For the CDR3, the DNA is TGTGCAAGTCGCTTAGCGGATAGAAGACAGGTGGAGACCCGGTACTTC.